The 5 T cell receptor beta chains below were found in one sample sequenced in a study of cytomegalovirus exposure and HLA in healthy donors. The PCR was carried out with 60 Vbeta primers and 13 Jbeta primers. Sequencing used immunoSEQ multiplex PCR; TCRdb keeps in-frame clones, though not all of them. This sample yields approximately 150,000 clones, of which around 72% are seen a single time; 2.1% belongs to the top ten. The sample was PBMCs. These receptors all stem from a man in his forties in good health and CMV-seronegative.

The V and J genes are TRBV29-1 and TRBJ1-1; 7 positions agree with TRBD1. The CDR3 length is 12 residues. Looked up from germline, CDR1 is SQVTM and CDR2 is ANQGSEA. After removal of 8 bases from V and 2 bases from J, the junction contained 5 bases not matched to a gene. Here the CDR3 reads CSSGDRNTEAFF. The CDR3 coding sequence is TGCAGCTCCGGGGACAGAAACACTGAAGCTTTCTTT. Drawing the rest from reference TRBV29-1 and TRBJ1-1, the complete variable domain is SAVISQKPSRDICQRGTSLTIQCQVDSQVTMMFWYRQQPGQSLTLIATANQGSEATYESGFVIDKFPISRPNLTFSTLTVSNMSPEDSSIYLCSSGDRNTEAFFGQGTRLTVV.

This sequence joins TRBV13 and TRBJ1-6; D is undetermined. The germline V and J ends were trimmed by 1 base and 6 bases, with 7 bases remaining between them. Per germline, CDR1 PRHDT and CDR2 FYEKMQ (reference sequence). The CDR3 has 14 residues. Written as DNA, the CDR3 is TGTGCCAGCAGCTTAGTACACCCTAATTCACCCCTCCACTTT. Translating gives CASSLVHPNSPLHF.

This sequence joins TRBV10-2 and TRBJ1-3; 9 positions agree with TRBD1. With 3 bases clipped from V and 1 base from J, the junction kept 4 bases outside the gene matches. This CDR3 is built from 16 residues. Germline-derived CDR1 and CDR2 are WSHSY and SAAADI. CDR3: CASSEQGAQSGNTIYF. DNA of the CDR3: TGCGCCAGCAGTGAACAGGGGGCGCAGTCTGGAAACACCATATATTTT.

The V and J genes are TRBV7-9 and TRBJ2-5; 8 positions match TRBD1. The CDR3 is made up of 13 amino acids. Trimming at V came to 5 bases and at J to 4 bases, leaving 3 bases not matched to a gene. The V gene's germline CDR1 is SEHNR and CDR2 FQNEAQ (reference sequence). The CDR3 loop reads CASSRTGIETQYF. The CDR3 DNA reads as TGTGCCAGCAGCCGGACAGGGATAGAGACCCAGTACTTC.

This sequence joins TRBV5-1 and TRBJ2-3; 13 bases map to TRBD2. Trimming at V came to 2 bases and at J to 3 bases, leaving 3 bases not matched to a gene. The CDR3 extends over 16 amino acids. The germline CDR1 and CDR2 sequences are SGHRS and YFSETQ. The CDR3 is CASSFTSGGETDTQYF. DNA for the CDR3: TGCGCCAGCAGCTTCACTAGCGGGGGGGAAACAGATACGCAGTATTTT.